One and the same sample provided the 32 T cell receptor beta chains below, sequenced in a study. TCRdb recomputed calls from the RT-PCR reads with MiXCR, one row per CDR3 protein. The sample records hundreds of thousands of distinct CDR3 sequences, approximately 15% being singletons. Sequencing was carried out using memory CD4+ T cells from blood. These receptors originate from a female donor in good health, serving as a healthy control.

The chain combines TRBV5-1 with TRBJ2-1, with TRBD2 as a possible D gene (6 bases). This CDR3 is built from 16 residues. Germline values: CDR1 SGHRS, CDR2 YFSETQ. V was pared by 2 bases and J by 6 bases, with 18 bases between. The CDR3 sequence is CASSFLAVEGGNEQFF. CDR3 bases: TGCGCCAGCAGCTTCTTAGCGGTGGAAGGAGGCAATGAGCAGTTCTTC. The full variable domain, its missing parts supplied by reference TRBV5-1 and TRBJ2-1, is KAGVTQTPRYLIKTRGQQVTLSCSPISGHRSVSWYQQTPGQGLQFLFEYFSETQRNKGNFPGRFSGRQFSNSRSEMNVSTLELGDSALYLCASSFLAVEGGNEQFFGPGTRLTVL.

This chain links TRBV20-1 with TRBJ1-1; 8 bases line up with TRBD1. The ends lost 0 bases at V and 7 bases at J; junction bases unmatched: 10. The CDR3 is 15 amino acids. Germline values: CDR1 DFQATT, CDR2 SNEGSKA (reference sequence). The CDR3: CSARDPKGQADEAFF. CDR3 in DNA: TGCAGTGCTAGAGATCCTAAGGGACAGGCAGATGAAGCTTTCTTT.

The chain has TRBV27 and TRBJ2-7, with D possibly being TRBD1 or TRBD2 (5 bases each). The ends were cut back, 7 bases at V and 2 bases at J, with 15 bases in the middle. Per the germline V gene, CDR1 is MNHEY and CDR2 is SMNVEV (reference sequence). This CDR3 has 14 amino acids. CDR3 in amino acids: CASISAGAPYEQYF. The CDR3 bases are TGTGCCAGCATTTCGGCCGGGGCTCCCTACGAGCAGTACTTC.

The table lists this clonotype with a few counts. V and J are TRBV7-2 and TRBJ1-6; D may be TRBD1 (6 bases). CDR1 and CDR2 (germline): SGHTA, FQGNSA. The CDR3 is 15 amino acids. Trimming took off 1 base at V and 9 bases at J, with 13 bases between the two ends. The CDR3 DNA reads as TGTGCCAGCAGCTTAGTACCGGGGGCAGGTTCACCCCTCCACTTT. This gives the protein CASSLVPGAGSPLHF.

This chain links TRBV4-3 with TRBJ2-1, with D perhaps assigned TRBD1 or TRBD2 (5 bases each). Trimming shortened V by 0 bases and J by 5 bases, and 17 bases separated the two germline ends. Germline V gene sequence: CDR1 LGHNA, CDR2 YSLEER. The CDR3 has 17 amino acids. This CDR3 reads CASSQDQAGARDNEQFF. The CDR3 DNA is TGCGCCAGCAGCCAAGACCAAGCCGGGGCTCGTGACAATGAGCAGTTCTTC.

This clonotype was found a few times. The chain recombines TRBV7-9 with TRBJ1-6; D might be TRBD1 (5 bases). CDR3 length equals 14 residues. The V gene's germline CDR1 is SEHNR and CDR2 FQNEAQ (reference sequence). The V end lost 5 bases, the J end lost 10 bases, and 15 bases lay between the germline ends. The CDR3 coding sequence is TGTGCCAGCAGCCGCCAGGGTGCCGACTCACCCCTCCACTTT. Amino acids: CASSRQGADSPLHF.

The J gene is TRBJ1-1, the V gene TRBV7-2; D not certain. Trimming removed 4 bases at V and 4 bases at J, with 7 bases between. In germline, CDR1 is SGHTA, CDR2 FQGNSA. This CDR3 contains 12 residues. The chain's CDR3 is CASSYFPTEAFF. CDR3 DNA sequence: TGTGCCAGCAGCTACTTCCCCACTGAAGCTTTCTTT.

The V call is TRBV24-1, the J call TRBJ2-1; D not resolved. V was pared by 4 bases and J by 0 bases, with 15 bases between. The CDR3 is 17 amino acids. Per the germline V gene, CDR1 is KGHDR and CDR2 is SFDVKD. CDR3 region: CATSDPSPLSSYNEQFF. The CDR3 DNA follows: TGTGCCACCAGTGACCCATCCCCTTTGAGCTCCTACAATGAGCAGTTCTTC.

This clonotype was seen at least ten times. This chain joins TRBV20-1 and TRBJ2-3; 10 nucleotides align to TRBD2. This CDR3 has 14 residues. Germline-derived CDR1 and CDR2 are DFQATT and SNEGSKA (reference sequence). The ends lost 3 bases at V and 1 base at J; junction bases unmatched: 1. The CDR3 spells CSARGTSGTDTQYF. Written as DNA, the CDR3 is TGCAGTGCTAGGGGGACTAGCGGCACAGATACGCAGTATTTT.

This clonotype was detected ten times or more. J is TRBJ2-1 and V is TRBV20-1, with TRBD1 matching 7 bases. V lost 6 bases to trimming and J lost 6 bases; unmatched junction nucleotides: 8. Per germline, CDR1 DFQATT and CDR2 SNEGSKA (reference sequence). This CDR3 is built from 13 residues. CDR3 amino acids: CSATTGLGNEQFF. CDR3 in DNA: TGCAGTGCCACGACAGGGCTCGGCAATGAGCAGTTCTTC.

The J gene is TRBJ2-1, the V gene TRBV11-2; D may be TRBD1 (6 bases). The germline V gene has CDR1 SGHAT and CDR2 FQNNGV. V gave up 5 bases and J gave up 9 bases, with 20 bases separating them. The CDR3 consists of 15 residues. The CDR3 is CASSGRGSDLGEQFF. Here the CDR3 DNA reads TGTGCCAGCAGCGGTAGGGGGTCGGACCTAGGTGAGCAGTTCTTC.

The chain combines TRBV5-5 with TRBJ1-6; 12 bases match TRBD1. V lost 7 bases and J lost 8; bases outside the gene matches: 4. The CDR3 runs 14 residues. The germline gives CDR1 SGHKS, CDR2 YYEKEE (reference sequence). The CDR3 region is CASGTGGADSPLHF. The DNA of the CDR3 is TGTGCCAGCGGGACAGGGGGCGCGGATTCACCCCTCCACTTT.

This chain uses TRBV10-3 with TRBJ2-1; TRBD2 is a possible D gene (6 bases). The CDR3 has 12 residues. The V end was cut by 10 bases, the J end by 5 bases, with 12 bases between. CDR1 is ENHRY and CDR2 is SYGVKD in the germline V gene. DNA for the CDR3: TGTGCCACCGCGGGCGGGAACAATGAGCAGTTCTTC. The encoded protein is CATAGGNNEQFF.

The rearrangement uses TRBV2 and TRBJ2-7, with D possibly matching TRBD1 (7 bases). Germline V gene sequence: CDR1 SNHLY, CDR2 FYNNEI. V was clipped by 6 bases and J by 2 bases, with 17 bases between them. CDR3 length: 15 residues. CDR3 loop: CASSKAGGGAYEQYF. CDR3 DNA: TGTGCCAGCAGCAAAGCAGGGGGAGGTGCCTACGAGCAGTACTTC.

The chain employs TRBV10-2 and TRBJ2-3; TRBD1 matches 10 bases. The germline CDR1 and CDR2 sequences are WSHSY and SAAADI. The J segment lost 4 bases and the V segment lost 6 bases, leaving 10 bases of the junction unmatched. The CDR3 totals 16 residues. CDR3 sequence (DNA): TGCGCCAGCAGCCGGGACAGGGGAATGGTCGCAGATACGCAGTATTTT. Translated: CASSRDRGMVADTQYF.

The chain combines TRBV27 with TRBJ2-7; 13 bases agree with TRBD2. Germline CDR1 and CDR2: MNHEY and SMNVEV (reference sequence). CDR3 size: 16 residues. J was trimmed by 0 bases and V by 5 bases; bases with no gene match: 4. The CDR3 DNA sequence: TGTGCCAGCAGTGCGGGACTAGCGGGGCTCTCCTACGAGCAGTACTTC. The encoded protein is CASSAGLAGLSYEQYF.

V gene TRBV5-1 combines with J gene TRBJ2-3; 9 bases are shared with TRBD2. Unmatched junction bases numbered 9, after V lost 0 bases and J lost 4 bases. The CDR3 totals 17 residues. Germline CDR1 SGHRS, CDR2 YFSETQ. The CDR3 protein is CASSLVRAGGLADTQYF. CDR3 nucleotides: TGCGCCAGCAGCTTGGTGCGGGCGGGAGGGCTTGCAGATACGCAGTATTTT.

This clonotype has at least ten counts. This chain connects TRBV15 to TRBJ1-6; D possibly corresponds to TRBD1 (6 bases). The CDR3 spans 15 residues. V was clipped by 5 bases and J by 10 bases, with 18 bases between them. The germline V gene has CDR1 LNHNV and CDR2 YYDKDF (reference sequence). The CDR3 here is CATSGLQGGASPLHF. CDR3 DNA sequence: TGTGCCACCAGCGGACTACAGGGTGGAGCATCACCCCTCCACTTT.

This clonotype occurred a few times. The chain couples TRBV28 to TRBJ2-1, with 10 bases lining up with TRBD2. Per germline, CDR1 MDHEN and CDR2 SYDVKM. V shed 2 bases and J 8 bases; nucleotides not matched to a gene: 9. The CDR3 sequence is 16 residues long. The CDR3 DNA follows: TGTGCCAGCAGTTTAGGTGTAGCGGGAGGTGGGGATGAGCAGTTCTTC. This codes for CASSLGVAGGGDEQFF.

This CDR3 reads CASSQYGDGRSETQYF. CDR3 bases: TGTGCCAGCAGCCAGTATGGGGACGGGAGGTCAGAGACCCAGTACTTC. The gene calls are TRBV3-1 and TRBJ2-5; TRBD2 agrees at 7 bases. The V and J ends lost 3 bases and 4 bases, in that order; junction bases with no gene match: 11. The CDR3 sequence is 16 residues long. Germline CDR1 and CDR2: LGHDT and YNNKEL (reference sequence).

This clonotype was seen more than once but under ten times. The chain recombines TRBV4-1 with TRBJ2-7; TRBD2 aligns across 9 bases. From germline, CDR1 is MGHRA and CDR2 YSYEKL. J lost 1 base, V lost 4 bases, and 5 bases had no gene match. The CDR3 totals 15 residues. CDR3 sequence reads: CASSPGLARSYEQYF. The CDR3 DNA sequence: TGCGCCAGCAGCCCAGGACTAGCGCGGTCCTACGAGCAGTACTTC.

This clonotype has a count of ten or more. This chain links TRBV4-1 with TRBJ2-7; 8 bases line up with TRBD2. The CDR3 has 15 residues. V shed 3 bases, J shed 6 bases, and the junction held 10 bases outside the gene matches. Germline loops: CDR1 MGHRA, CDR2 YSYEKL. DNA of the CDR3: TGCGCCAGCAGCCAGCTGAAACGGGAGGGATCCGAGCAGTACTTC. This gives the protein CASSQLKREGSEQYF.

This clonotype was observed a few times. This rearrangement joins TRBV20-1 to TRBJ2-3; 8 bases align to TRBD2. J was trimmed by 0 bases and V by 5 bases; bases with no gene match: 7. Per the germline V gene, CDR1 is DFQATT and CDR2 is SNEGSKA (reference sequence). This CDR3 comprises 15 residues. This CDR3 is CSAQRGQFSTDTQYF. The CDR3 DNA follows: TGCAGTGCTCAGCGGGGGCAGTTTAGCACAGATACGCAGTATTTT.

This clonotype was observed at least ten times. The CDR3 DNA reads TGCGCCAGCACCGACAGTCCATTCTATGGCTACACCTTC. Translating gives CASTDSPFYGYTF. The chain combines TRBV10-2 with TRBJ1-2, with a tentative D call TRBD1 (5 bases). V was cut by 7 bases and J by 4 bases, with 13 bases left in between. Germline CDR1 reads WSHSY; CDR2 reads SAAADI. The CDR3 has 13 residues.

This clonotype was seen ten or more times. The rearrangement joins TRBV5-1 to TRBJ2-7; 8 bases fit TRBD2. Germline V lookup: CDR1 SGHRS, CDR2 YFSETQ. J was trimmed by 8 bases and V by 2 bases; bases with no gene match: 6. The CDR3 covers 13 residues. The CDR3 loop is CASSFVRGGQQYF. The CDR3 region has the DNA TGCGCCAGCAGCTTTGTCCGGGGGGGACAGCAGTACTTC.

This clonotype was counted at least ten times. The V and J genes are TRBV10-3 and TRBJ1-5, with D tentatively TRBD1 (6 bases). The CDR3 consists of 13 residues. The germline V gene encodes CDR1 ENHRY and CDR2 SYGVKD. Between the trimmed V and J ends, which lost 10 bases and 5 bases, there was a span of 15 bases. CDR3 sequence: CATTMKGDQPQHF. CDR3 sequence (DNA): TGTGCCACCACTATGAAGGGGGATCAGCCCCAGCATTTT.

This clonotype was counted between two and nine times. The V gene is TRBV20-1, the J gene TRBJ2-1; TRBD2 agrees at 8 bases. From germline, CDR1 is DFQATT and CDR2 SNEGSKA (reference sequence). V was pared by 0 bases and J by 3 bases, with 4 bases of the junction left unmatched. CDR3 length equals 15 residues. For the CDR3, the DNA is TGCAGTGCTAGAGATATCGGGAGGGACTACAATGAGCAGTTCTTC. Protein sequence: CSARDIGRDYNEQFF.

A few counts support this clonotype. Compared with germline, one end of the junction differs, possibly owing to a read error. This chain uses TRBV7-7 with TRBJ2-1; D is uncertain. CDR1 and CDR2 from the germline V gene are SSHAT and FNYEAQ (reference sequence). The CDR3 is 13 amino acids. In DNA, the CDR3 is TGTGCTAGCAGCTTAGATCGGTGGAGTGAGCAGTTCTTC. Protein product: CASSLDRWSEQFF. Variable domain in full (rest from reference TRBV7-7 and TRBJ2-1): GAGVSQSPRYKVTKRGQDVTLRCDPISSHATLYWYQQALGQGPEFLTYFNYEAQPDKSGLPSDRFSAERPEGSISTLTIQRTEQRDSAMYRCASSLDRWSEQFFGPGTRLTVL.

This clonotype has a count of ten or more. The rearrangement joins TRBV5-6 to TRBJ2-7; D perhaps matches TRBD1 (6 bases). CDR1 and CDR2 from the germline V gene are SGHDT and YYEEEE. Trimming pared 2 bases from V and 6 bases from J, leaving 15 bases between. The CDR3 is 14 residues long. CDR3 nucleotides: TGTGCCAGCAGCTTTTTGGACAGTAAGGCCGAGCAGTACTTC. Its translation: CASSFLDSKAEQYF.

CDR3 amino acids: CASSLLDSGGELFF. The CDR3 DNA reads TGTGCCAGCAGCCTACTTGACAGCGGCGGGGAGCTGTTTTTT. The chain carries TRBV2 and TRBJ2-2; perhaps D is TRBD1 or TRBD2 (5 bases each). Per the germline V gene, CDR1 is SNHLY and CDR2 is FYNNEI. This CDR3 is built from 14 residues. The ends were cut back, 6 bases at V and 7 bases at J, with 15 bases in the middle.

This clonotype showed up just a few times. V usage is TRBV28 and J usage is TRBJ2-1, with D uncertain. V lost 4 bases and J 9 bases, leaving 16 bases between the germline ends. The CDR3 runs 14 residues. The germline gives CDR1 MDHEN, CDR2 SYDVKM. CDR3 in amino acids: CASSSPRVSVEQFF. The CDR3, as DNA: TGTGCCAGCAGTTCCCCACGCGTATCGGTTGAGCAGTTCTTC.

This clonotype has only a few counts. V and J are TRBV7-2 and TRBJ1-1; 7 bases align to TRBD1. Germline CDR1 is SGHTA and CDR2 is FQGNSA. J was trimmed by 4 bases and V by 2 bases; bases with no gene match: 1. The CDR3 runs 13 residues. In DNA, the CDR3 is TGTGCCAGCAGCTTAAAGGGGGCCACTGAAGCTTTCTTT. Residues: CASSLKGATEAFF.